This is a list of T cell receptor beta chains from one sample in a study of blood T cell repertoires in COVID-19. Sequencing used immunoSEQ multiplex PCR; TCRdb keeps in-frame clones, though not all of them. The table has over 150,000 clones, 70% to 90% seen once. Sequenced material: peripheral blood. These receptors were obtained from a woman aged 55-75 years with COVID-19, enrolled during active disease. The CDR3 runs from the conserved cysteine through the conserved F or W. Fields, in order: D gene, clone size, V gene, J gene, CDR3 protein, CDR3 DNA. A D gene is named only where the DNA matches it firmly. Clone size is stated in some rows and not others, as once, few, many or a class when expanded.

TRBD1	few	TRBV5-5	TRBJ1-5	CASSFYRGLNQPQHF	TGTGCCAGCAGCTTTTACAGGGGGCTCAATCAGCCCCAGCATTTT
.	once	TRBV9	TRBJ1-6	CASSVDVSSGLFNSPLHF	TGTGCCAGCAGCGTAGATGTCTCCTCAGGTTTATTTAATTCACCCCTCCACTTT
TRBD2	few	TRBV19	TRBJ2-5	CASSALAGGDETQYF	TGTGCCAGTAGTGCATTAGCGGGAGGAGATGAGACCCAGTACTTC
TRBD1	.	TRBV10-3	TRBJ2-7	CASTWDRGYEQYF	TGTGCCAGCACCTGGGACAGGGGTTACGAGCAGTACTTC
TRBD1	.	TRBV24-1	TRBJ2-2	CATQGQGSTGELFF	TGTGCCACCCAAGGACAGGGGAGTACCGGGGAGCTGTTTTTT
.	once	TRBV3-1/TRBV3-2	TRBJ1-1	CASSTTTDTEAFF	TGTGCCAGCAGTACAACTACGGACACTGAAGCTTTCTTT
TRBD1	.	TRBV29-1	TRBJ1-2	CSVEGQGPGILYGYTF	TGCAGCGTTGAGGGACAGGGACCAGGGATCCTCTATGGCTACACCTTC
TRBD1	few	TRBV2	TRBJ1-5	CAIRLWGTGGNQPQHF	TGTGCCATCCGCCTGTGGGGGACAGGGGGCAATCAGCCCCAGCATTTT
.	once	TRBV30	TRBJ2-3	CAWSSGNADTQYF	TGTGCCTGGAGTTCGGGGAACGCAGATACGCAGTATTTT
TRBD2	.	TRBV6-1	TRBJ2-3	CASSDVAGRTDTQYF	TGTGCCAGCAGTGACGTAGCGGGTCGCACAGATACGCAGTATTTT
.	.	TRBV30	TRBJ1-2	CAWSFTGRSYGYTF	TGTGCCTGGAGTTTCACAGGGCGGAGCTATGGCTACACCTTC
.	.	TRBV30	TRBJ1-6	CAWGRGGTYNSPLHF	TGTGCCTGGGGTCGTGGGGGCACCTATAATTCACCCCTCCACTTT
.	.	TRBV11-1	TRBJ1-1	CASRMYRNTEAFF	TGTGCCAGCAGGATGTACAGGAACACTGAAGCTTTCTTT
TRBD2	.	TRBV3-1/TRBV3-2	TRBJ2-3	CASSQVGGADTQYF	TGTGCCAGCAGCCAAGTCGGGGGGGCAGATACGCAGTATTTT
TRBD2	few	TRBV5-5	TRBJ2-1	CASSLRLAGVSYNEQFF	TGTGCCAGCAGCTTGCGTCTAGCGGGAGTGTCGTACAATGAGCAGTTCTTC
.	.	TRBV4-1	TRBJ2-1	CASSQDPGVTYNEQFF	TGCGCCAGCAGCCAAGATCCGGGAGTTACCTACAATGAGCAGTTCTTC
.	few	TRBV18	TRBJ2-5	CASSRSRETQYF	TGTGCCAGCTCACGCTCTCGGGAGACCCAGTACTTC
TRBD1	once	TRBV5-1	TRBJ1-2	CASSSTGRGDYGYTF	TGCGCCAGCAGCTCGACAGGGAGAGGAGACTATGGCTACACCTTC
TRBD1	.	TRBV9	TRBJ1-1	CASSVGIGGGGDTEAFF	TGTGCCAGCAGCGTAGGAATAGGGGGCGGAGGCGACACTGAAGCTTTCTTT
.	.	TRBV9	TRBJ1-2	CASSVVGAGEGYTF	TGTGCCAGCAGCGTAGTCGGGGCAGGGGAAGGCTACACCTTC
TRBD1	.	TRBV5-4	TRBJ2-7	CASSLAGTGAYEQYF	TGTGCCAGCAGTTTAGCCGGGACAGGAGCTTACGAGCAGTACTTC
.	.	TRBV5-6	TRBJ1-2	CASSLPGNYGYTF	TGTGCCAGCAGCTTGCCAGGGAACTATGGCTACACCTTC
TRBD1	.	TRBV7-6	TRBJ1-1	CASSLVADRPGTEAFF	TGTGCCAGCAGCTTAGTGGCGGACAGGCCGGGCACTGAAGCTTTCTTT
.	.	TRBV5-1	TRBJ1-2	CASRPSGGSSGGYTF	TGCGCCAGCAGACCGTCGGGGGGTTCTAGTGGTGGCTACACCTTC
.	once	TRBV5-1	TRBJ1-1	CASSLDLDLNTEAFF	TGCGCCAGCAGCTTGGATCTAGACCTGAACACTGAAGCTTTCTTT
TRBD1	.	TRBV10-1	TRBJ1-1	CASSETTGDTEAFF	TGCGCCAGCAGTGAGACAACAGGGGACACTGAAGCTTTCTTT
.	.	TRBV29-1	TRBJ1-2	CSVEKPPPYYGYTF	TGCAGCGTTGAAAAGCCGCCTCCTTACTATGGCTACACCTTC
.	.	TRBV7-2	TRBJ2-5	CASSFAGETQYF	TGTGCCAGCAGCTTTGCAGGGGAGACCCAGTACTTC
.	.	TRBV3-1/TRBV3-2	TRBJ2-1	CASSQVQGEQFF	TGTGCCAGCAGCCAAGTGCAGGGGGAGCAGTTCTTC
.	.	TRBV5-1	TRBJ2-7	CASRIGGGNYEQYF	TGCGCCAGCCGGATAGGAGGAGGTAACTACGAGCAGTACTTC
TRBD1	.	TRBV10-1	TRBJ1-2	CASSPGTAYGYTF	TGCGCCAGCAGTCCTGGGACAGCGTATGGCTACACCTTC
.	.	TRBV18	TRBJ1-1	CASSPNYRENTEAFF	TGTGCCAGCTCACCGAATTACAGGGAAAACACTGAAGCTTTCTTT
.	.	TRBV14	TRBJ1-2	CASSRTEARVYGYTF	TGTGCCAGCAGCAGGACAGAGGCACGAGTCTATGGCTACACCTTC
.	.	TRBV6-6	TRBJ1-1	CASSLDRLPSNTEAFF	TGTGCCAGCAGCCTAGACAGGCTACCCTCGAACACTGAAGCTTTCTTT
TRBD2	once	TRBV5-1	TRBJ2-2	CASSPREDNTGELFF	TGCGCCAGCAGCCCCCGGGAGGACAACACCGGGGAGCTGTTTTTT
TRBD1	.	TRBV5-4	TRBJ1-1	CASSLRDRGGAFF	TGTGCCAGCAGCTTGAGGGACAGGGGAGGCGCTTTCTTT
TRBD1	.	TRBV12-3/TRBV12-4	TRBJ1-5	CASTRDRGGQHF	TGTGCCAGCACTCGGGACAGGGGCGGCCAACATTTT
.	.	TRBV6-5	TRBJ1-5	CASKGGAGQPQHF	TGTGCCAGCAAGGGGGGGGCCGGACAGCCCCAGCATTTT